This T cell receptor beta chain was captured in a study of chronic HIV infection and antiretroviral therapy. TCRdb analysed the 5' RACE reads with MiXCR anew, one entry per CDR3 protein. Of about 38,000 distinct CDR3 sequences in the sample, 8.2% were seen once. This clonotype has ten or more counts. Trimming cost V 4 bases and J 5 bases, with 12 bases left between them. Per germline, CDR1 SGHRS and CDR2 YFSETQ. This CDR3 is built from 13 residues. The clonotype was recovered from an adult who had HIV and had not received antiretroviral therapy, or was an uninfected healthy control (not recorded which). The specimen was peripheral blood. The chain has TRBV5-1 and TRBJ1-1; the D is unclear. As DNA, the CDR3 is TGCGCCAGCAGCGCGCGCGGGATAACTGAAGCTTTCTTT. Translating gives CASSARGITEAFF. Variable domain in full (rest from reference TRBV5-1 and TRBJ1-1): KAGVTQTPRYLIKTRGQQVTLSCSPISGHRSVSWYQQTPGQGLQFLFEYFSETQRNKGNFPGRFSGRQFSNSRSEMNVSTLELGDSALYLCASSARGITEAFFGQGTRLTVV.